The 9 T cell receptor beta chains below all came from one sample that was sequenced in a study of shared clonotypes between healthy human individuals. The method was immunoSEQ multiplex PCR; TCRdb's version includes in-frame clones alone and lacks a portion of them. The data hold around 1 million clones, with around three quarters observed a single time. Sequenced sample: memory CD4+ T cells sorted from blood. As for subset: CD45RA-negative fraction. The receptors originated from a man aged 18 to 30 in good health.

The V call is TRBV28, the J call TRBJ1-2; 10 bases map to TRBD1. Germline trimming cut 2 bases from V and 4 bases from J; bases unmatched to any gene: 10. The CDR3 has 17 amino acids. The V gene's germline CDR1 is MDHEN and CDR2 SYDVKM. As DNA, the CDR3 is TGTGCCAGCAGTTTAGAAGCTGGGACAGGGGTCCCCTATGGCTACACCTTC. Translation gives CASSLEAGTGVPYGYTF.

The CDR3 sequence is CASRKGGLNTEAFF. The CDR3 bases are TGTGCCAGCAGGAAGGGGGGATTGAACACTGAAGCTTTCTTT. The rearrangement joins TRBV7-3 to TRBJ1-1; D perhaps matches TRBD1 (6 bases). Germline V gene data show CDR1 as SGHTA and CDR2 as FQGTGA. CDR3 size: 14 residues. V shed 6 bases and J shed 0 bases, with 11 bases lying between them.

The table lists this clone with a count of one. The chain's CDR3 is CASSVSGRGFSYNEQFF. The CDR3 DNA sequence: TGTGCCAGCAGCGTTAGCGGGAGGGGGTTCTCCTACAATGAGCAGTTCTTC. The V call is TRBV9, the J call TRBJ2-1, with 11 bases aligning to TRBD2. This CDR3 region has 17 residues. Germline V gene data show CDR1 as SGDLS and CDR2 as YYNGEE. V was pared by 2 bases and J by 0 bases, with 4 bases of the junction left unmatched.

The rearrangement links TRBV28 to TRBJ1-5; unclear D gene. There are 14 residues in the CDR3. CDR1 MDHEN and CDR2 SYDVKM come from the germline V gene. The V end lost 7 bases, the J end lost 4 bases, and 14 bases lay between the germline ends. CDR3 region: CASTQFGRNQPQHF. CDR3 DNA: TGTGCCAGCACTCAATTTGGGAGAAATCAGCCCCAGCATTTT.

The rearrangement links TRBV7-3 to TRBJ1-2; D is possibly TRBD1 (6 bases). Germline V gene lookup returns CDR1 SGHTA and CDR2 FQGTGA. The CDR3 runs 14 residues. Trimming removed 5 bases at V and 8 bases at J, with 18 bases between. CDR3 nucleotides: TGTGCCAGCAGCCCCAGGGTGGGGGCCAGCGGCTACACCTTC. Translating it yields CASSPRVGASGYTF.

This chain uses TRBV5-1 with TRBJ2-1; TRBD2 matches 8 bases. With 7 bases clipped from V and 4 bases from J, the junction kept 7 bases outside the gene matches. This CDR3 comprises 14 residues. Germline values: CDR1 SGHRS, CDR2 YFSETQ. This chain's CDR3 is CASFSASGYNEQFF. CDR3 coding DNA: TGCGCCAGCTTCTCCGCTAGCGGGTACAATGAGCAGTTCTTC.

This clone was seen a handful of times. The chain combines TRBV9 with TRBJ1-6, with D hard to call. Germline CDR1 and CDR2: SGDLS and YYNGEE. With 2 bases removed from V and 7 bases from J, the gap between germline ends came to 7 bases. CDR3 size: 13 residues. Here the CDR3 DNA reads TGTGCCAGCAGCGTCACACAAAATTCACCCCTCCACTTT. This encodes CASSVTQNSPLHF.

This clone occurred a few times. This chain links TRBV29-1 with TRBJ2-6; TRBD2 might be the D (5 bases). Germline lookup yields CDR1 SQVTM and CDR2 ANQGSEA. The V end lost 4 bases, the J end lost 2 bases, and 9 bases lay between the germline ends. This CDR3 region has 14 residues. As DNA, the CDR3 is TGCAGCGTTGGGAAGGAGGCTGGGGCCAACGTCCTGACTTTC. Protein: CSVGKEAGANVLTF.

The chain combines TRBV11-2 with TRBJ2-1; possible D gene TRBD2, 5 bases. V shed 6 bases and J shed 0 bases, with 9 bases lying between them. The CDR3 sequence is 14 residues long. The germline V gene encodes CDR1 SGHAT and CDR2 FQNNGV. CDR3 sequence: CASRVGSSYNEQFF. CDR3 nucleotide sequence: TGTGCCAGCAGAGTTGGGAGCTCCTACAATGAGCAGTTCTTC. Full variable domain (missing parts from reference TRBV11-2 and TRBJ2-1): EAGVAQSPRYKIIEKRQSVAFWCNPISGHATLYWYQQILGQGPKLLIQFQNNGVVDDSQLPKDRFSAERLKGVDSTLKIQPAKLEDSAVYLCASRVGSSYNEQFFGPGTRLTVL.